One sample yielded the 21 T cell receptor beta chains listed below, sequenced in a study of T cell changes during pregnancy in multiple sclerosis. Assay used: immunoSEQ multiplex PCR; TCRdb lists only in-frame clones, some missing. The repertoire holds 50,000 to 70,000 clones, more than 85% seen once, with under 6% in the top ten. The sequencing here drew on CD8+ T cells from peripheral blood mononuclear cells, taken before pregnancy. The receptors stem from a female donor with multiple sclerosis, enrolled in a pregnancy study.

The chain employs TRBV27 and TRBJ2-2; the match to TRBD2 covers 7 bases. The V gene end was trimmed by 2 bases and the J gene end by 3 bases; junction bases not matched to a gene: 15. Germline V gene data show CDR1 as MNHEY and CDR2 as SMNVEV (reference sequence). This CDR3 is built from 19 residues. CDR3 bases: TGTGCCAGCAGTTTAGGGTGGTCGGTCGGACGGGGGGACACCGGGGAGCTGTTTTTT. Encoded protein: CASSLGWSVGRGDTGELFF.

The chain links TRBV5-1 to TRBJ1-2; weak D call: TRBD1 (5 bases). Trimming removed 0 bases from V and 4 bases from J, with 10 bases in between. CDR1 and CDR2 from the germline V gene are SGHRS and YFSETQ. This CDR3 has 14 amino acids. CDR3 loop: CASSLGGQPYGYTF. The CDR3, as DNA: TGCGCCAGCAGCTTGGGGGGCCAGCCCTATGGCTACACCTTC.

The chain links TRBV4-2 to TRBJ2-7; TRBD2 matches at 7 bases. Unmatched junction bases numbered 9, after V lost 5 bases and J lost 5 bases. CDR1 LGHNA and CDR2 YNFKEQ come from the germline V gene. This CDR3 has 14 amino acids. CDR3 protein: CASSLGGLSDEQYF. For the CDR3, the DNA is TGTGCCAGCAGCTTGGGAGGGCTTAGCGACGAGCAGTACTTC.

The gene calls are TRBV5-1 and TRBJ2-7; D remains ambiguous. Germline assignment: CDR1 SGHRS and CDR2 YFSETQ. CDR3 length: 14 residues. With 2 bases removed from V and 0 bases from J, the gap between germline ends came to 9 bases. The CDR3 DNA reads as TGCGCCAGCAGCTTTAGCCCGCCCTCCTACGAGCAGTACTTC. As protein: CASSFSPPSYEQYF.

CDR3 nucleotide sequence: TGTGCCAGCAGCCCGGGACTTAGGCGAGAGCAGTACTTC. Its protein is CASSPGLRREQYF. This chain joins TRBV5-6 and TRBJ2-7, with a possible D match to TRBD2 (6 bases). The CDR3 has 13 residues. Germline V gene data show CDR1 as SGHDT and CDR2 as YYEEEE. Trimming cost V 4 bases and J 7 bases, with 15 bases left between them.

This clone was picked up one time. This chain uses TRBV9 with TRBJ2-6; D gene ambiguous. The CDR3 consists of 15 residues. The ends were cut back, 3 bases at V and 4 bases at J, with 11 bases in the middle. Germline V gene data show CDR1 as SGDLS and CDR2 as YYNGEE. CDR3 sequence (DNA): TGTGCCAGCAGCGACCGAGGTTCCGGGGCCAACGTCCTGACTTTC. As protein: CASSDRGSGANVLTF.

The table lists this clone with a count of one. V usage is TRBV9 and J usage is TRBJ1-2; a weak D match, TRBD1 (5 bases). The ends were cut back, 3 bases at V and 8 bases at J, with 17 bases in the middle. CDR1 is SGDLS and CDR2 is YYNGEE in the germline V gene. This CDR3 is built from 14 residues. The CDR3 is CASSDGTASEGYTF. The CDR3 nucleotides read TGTGCCAGCAGCGATGGGACTGCTAGCGAGGGCTACACCTTC.

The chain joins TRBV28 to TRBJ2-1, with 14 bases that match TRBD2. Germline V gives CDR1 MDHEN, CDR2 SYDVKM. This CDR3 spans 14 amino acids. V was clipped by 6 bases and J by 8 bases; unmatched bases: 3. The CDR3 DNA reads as TGTGCCAGCAGGGCGACTAGCGGGGGGGATGAGCAGTTCTTC. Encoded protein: CASRATSGGDEQFF.

The CDR3 nucleotides read TGTGCCAGCAGCTTAGGAGAAGTGGAGGAGCAGTACTTC. Protein sequence: CASSLGEVEEQYF. The gene calls are TRBV7-9 and TRBJ2-7; D remains ambiguous. CDR3 length equals 13 residues. V was pared by 1 base and J by 7 bases, with 11 bases between. Per germline, CDR1 SEHNR and CDR2 FQNEAQ (reference sequence).

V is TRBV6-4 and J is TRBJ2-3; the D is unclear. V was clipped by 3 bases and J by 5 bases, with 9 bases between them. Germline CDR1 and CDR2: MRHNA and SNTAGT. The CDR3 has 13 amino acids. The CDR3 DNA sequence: TGTGCCAGCAGTGAGCGGCCCGAAGATACGCAGTATTTT. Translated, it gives CASSERPEDTQYF.

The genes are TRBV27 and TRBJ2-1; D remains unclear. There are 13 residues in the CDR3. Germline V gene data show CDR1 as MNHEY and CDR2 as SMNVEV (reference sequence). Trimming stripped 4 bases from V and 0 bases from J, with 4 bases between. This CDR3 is CASSSGSYNEQFF. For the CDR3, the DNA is TGTGCCAGCAGTTCCGGCTCCTACAATGAGCAGTTCTTC.

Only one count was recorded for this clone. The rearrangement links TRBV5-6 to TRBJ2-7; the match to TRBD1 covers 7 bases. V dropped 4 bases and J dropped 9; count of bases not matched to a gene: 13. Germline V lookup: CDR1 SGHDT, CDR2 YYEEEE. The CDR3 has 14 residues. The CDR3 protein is CASSPDRVERGQYF. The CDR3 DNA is TGTGCCAGCAGCCCCGACAGGGTGGAAAGAGGGCAGTACTTC.

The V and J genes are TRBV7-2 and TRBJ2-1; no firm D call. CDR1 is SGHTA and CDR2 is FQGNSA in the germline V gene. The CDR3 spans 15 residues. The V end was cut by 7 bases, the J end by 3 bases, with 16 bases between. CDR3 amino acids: CASTPPERIYNEQFF. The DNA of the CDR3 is TGTGCCAGCACCCCCCCAGAACGCATCTACAATGAGCAGTTCTTC.

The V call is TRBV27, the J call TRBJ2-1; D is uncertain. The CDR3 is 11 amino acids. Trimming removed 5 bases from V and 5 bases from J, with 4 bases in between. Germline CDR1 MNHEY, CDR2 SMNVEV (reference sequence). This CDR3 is CASSQNNEQFF. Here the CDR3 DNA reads TGTGCCAGCAGTCAGAACAATGAGCAGTTCTTC.

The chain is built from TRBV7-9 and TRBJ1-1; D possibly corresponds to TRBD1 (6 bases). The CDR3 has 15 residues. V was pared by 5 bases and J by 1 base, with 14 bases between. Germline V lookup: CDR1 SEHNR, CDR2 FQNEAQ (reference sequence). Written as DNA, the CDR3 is TGTGCCAGCAGCCTCGCCCAGGGGACGAACACTGAAGCTTTCTTT. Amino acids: CASSLAQGTNTEAFF.

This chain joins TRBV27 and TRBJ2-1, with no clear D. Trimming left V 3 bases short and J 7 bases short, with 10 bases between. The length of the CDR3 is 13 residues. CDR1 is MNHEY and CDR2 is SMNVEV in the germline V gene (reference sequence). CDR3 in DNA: TGTGCCAGCAGTTTTATTGGGCAGAATGAGCAGTTCTTC. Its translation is CASSFIGQNEQFF.

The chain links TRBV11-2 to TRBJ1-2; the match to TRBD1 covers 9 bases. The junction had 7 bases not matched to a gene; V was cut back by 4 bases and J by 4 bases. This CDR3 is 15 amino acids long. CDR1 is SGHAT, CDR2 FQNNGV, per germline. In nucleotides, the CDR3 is TGTGCCAGCAGCTCCGGGACAGGGATTGTCTATGGCTACACCTTC. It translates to CASSSGTGIVYGYTF.

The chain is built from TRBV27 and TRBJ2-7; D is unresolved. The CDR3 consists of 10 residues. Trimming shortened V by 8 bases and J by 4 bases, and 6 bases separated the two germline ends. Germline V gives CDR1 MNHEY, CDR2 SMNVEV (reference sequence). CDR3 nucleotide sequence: TGTGCCAGCGGCCTGTACGAGCAGTACTTC. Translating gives CASGLYEQYF.

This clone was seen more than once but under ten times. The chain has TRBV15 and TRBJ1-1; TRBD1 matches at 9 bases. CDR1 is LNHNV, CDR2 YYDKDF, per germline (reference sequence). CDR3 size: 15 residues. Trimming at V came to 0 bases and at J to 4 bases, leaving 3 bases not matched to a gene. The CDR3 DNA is TGTGCCACCAGCAGAGAGGGGACAGGGACCACTGAAGCTTTCTTT. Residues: CATSREGTGTTEAFF.

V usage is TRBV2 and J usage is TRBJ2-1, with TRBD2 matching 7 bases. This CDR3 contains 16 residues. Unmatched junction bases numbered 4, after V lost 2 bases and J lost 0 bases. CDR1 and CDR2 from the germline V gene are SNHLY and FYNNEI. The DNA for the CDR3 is TGTGCCAGCAGTGAACCAAGCGGGGTCTCCTACAATGAGCAGTTCTTC. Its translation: CASSEPSGVSYNEQFF.

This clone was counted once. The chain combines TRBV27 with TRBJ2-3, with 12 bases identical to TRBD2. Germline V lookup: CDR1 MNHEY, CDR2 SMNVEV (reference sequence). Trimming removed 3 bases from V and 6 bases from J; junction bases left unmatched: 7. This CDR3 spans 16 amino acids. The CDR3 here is CASSLILAGGWDTQYF. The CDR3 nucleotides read TGTGCCAGCAGTTTGATACTAGCGGGGGGCTGGGATACGCAGTATTTT.